This entry describes one TCR beta chain. Its cognate antigen is unknown. Each patient's relapse followed autologous stem cell transplantation, and brentuximab vedotin exposure varied. Magnetic negative selection was used to purify CD4+ T cells from PBMCs that had been thawed. Complete response, partial response or progressive disease were the best responses. The entry originates in a study of PD-1 blockade in classical Hodgkin lymphoma. Regarding the study as a whole: Reported findings placed baseline TCR diversity lower in newly diagnosed patients (compared with healthy donors). While CD8+ TCR diversity did not rise significantly by C4D1, CD4+ TCR diversity did. Complete responders' diversity at baseline resembled that of newly diagnosed patients.

The protocol was immunoSEQ multiplex PCR, while the TCRdb copy is restricted to in-frame clones and leaves out a portion. The sample has 30,000 to 40,000 clones, 80% to 95% seen once. CDR1 is ENHRY and CDR2 is SYGVKD in the germline V gene. The CDR3 runs to 17 residues. After removal of 0 bases from V and 5 bases from J, the junction contained 8 bases not matched to a gene. This chain links TRBV10-3 with TRBJ2-1; TRBD2 agrees at 9 bases. The material was CD4+ T cells from blood, obtained at baseline. The TCR comes from a human donor with classical Hodgkin lymphoma. The CDR3 DNA reads as TGTGCCATCAGTGAGTCGACTCAGCTAGCGGGACACAATGAGCAGTTCTTC. The encoded protein is CAISESTQLAGHNEQFF.